This T cell receptor beta chain was sequenced during a study of Ad26.COV2.S vaccination and SARS-CoV-2 variants. In the study overall: The vaccine Ad26.COV2.S was put into the muscle once, or twice with 56 days between.

This clone showed up just a few times. Its antigen remains unidentified. Assay: immunoSEQ multiplex PCR; the TCRdb copy retains only in-frame clones and omits some. The sample lists 350,000 to 500,000 clones; around 90% were seen once. The treatment was: 19 received Ad26.COV2.S at low or high dose, single or two shots; about 5 received placebo; per-sample allocation not given. Specimens were obtained on day 63 following the first vaccine or placebo injection. Cohort 1b enrolled adults aged 18-55 years in Boston. In the vaccine, an Ad26 vector expressed the SARS-CoV-2 spike of the Wuhan strain. Whole-study results and caveats: Using TCR breadth and depth analyses may have led to underestimated total T cell responses.

In germline, CDR1 is SEHNR, CDR2 FQNEAQ (reference sequence). Trimming left V 5 bases short and J 4 bases short, with 12 bases between. This CDR3 has 13 residues. The sample in question was peripheral blood, obtained in a trial of Ad26.COV2.S vaccine versus placebo. This TCR derives from a person between 18 and 59 years old who received the Ad26.COV2.S COVID-19 vaccine or a placebo. This chain joins TRBV7-9 and TRBJ2-7; D possibly corresponds to TRBD2 (5 bases). The CDR3 reads CASSASAAYEQYF. The CDR3 region has the DNA TGTGCCAGCAGCGCTTCAGCGGCATACGAGCAGTACTTC.